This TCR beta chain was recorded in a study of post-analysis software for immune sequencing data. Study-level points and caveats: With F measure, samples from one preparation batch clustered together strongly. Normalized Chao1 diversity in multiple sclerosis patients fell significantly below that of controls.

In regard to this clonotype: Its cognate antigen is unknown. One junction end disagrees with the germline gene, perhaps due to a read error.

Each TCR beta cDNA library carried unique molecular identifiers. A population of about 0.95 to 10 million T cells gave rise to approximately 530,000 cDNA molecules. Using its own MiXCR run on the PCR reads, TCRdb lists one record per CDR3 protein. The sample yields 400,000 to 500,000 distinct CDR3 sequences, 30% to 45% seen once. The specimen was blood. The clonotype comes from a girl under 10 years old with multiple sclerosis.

The chain's CDR3 is CAGSLYLRNTEAFF. In nucleotides, the CDR3 is TGTGCCGGCAGCTTGTATCTTAGGAACACTGAAGCTTTCTTT. The chain is built from TRBV5-4 and TRBJ1-1; the D is unclear. Looked up from germline, CDR1 is SGHNT and CDR2 is YYREEE (reference sequence). CDR3 length: 14 residues.